These 4 T cell receptor beta chains came from one sample sequenced in a study of control samples from healthy donors and cancer patients. TCRdb keeps only in-frame clones here, not all; method: immunoSEQ multiplex PCR. Of 120,000 or so clones in the sample, around nine tenths were seen once. The specimen sequenced was blood. Receptors originate from a man aged 35 to 55 in good health.

The CDR3: CASSTGDNKNYGYTF. The DNA for the CDR3 is TGTGCCAGCAGCACGGGGGACAATAAGAACTATGGCTACACCTTC. The chain is built from TRBV21-1 and TRBJ1-2. TRBV21-1 is flagged as a pseudogene. The CDR3 has 15 residues.

This clone showed up just once. The rearrangement joins TRBV21-1 to TRBJ2-7. TRBV21-1 is deemed a pseudogene. CDR3 length: 9 amino acids. CDR3 region: CASCPEQYF. CDR3 in DNA: TGTGCCAGCTGCCCTGAGCAGTACTTC.

The gene calls are TRBV6-5 and TRBJ2-3, with TRBD1 as a possible D gene (6 bases). The CDR3 contains 14 residues. Germline lookup yields CDR1 MNHEY and CDR2 SVGAGI. V lost 6 bases, J lost 0 bases, and 10 bases lay in between. The CDR3 region is CASSHGQSTDTQYF. DNA for the CDR3: TGTGCCAGCAGCCACGGACAGAGCACAGATACGCAGTATTTT.

This clone was counted only a few times. The chain recombines TRBV5-1 with TRBJ2-6; TRBD1 matches 7 bases. The CDR3 is 18 amino acids. CDR1 is SGHRS and CDR2 is YFSETQ in the germline V gene. The V segment lost 4 bases and the J segment 0 bases; nucleotides outside the gene matches: 10. The CDR3 here is CASSRRQGPGSGANVLTF. As DNA, the CDR3 is TGCGCCAGCAGCCGGCGACAGGGCCCTGGCTCTGGGGCCAACGTCCTGACTTTC.